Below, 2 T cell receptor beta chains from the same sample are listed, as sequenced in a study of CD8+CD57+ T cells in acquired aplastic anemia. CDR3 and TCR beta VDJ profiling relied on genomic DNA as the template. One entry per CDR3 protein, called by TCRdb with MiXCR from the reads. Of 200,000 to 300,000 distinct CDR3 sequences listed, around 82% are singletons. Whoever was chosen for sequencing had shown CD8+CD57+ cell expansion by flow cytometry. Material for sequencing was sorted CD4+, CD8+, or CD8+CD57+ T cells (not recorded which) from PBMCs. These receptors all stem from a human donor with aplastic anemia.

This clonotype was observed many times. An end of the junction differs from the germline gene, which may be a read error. CDR3 protein: CATLAGDTGTLYF. The CDR3 coding sequence is TGTGCCACCTTGGCAGGGGACACCGGGACGCTGTATTTT. V usage is TRBV24-1 and J usage is TRBJ2-3; perhaps TRBD1 as D (6 bases). Germline V CDR1 and CDR2: KGHDR, SFDVKD. The CDR3 spans 13 residues.

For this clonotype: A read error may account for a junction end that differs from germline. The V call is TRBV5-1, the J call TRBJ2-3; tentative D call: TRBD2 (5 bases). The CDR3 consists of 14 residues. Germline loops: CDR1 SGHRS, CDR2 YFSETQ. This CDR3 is CASSPVDGIDTQYF. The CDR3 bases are TGTGCCAGCAGCCCCGTGGACGGGATCGATACGCAGTATTTT.